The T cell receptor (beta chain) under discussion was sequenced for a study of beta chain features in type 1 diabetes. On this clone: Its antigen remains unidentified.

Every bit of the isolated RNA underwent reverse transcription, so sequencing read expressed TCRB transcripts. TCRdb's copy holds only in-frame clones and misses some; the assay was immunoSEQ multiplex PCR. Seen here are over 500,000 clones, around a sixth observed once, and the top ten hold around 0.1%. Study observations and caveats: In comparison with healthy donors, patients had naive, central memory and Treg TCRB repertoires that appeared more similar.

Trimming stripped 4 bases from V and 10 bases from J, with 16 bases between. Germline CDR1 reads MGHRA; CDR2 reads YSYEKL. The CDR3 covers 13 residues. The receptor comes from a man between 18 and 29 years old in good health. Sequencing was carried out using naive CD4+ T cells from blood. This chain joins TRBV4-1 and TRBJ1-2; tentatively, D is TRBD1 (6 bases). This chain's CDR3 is CASSPPQGFVYTF. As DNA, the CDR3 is TGCGCCAGCAGCCCTCCACAGGGATTCGTCTACACCTTC.